The following is a T cell receptor (beta chain) sequence with its context. With random hexamers, reverse transcription was performed on about 0.5 to 1 ug of RNA. TCRdb reprocessed the immunoSEQ multiplex PCR reads via MiXCR and lists one record per CDR3 protein. The sample consists of 150,000 to 200,000 distinct CDR3 sequences, approximately 93% of them appearing once. Controls matched for sex and age were healthy donors. The data belong to a study of CD8 T cells in Susac syndrome. Trimming pared 5 bases from V and 4 bases from J, leaving 8 bases between. The germline gives CDR1 SGHTA, CDR2 FQGNSA. CDR3 length equals 13 residues.

This sequence joins TRBV7-2 and TRBJ2-2; D uncertain. The sequencing sample was made of CD4+ T cells from PBMCs. The receptor was derived from a human donor in good health. The CDR3 DNA is TGTGCCAGCAGCGGGCAGACCACCGGGGAGCTGTTTTTT. Protein: CASSGQTTGELFF.